This record looks at one T cell receptor (beta chain) sequence and its context. Trimming took 1 base from V and 10 from J, leaving 17 bases between them. The V gene's germline CDR1 is LNHNV and CDR2 YYDKDF (reference sequence). This CDR3 region has 16 residues. Samples were assayed with immunoSEQ v3.0 at survey level. Clones were sequenced by immunoSEQ multiplex PCR, and TCRdb holds only the in-frame ones, with some missing. Of 35,000 to 40,000 clones listed, roughly 80% were seen once; the top ten hold around 5%. The sample originates from a study of long-term antiretroviral therapy in people with HIV. Participants living with HIV all received treatment in the United States.

The material was unsorted PBMCs, obtained 1.5 years after starting antiretroviral therapy. V and J are TRBV15 and TRBJ2-6, with D tentatively TRBD1 or TRBD2 (5 bases each). The origin of this receptor is a young man with HIV. The CDR3 DNA is TGTGCCACCAGCAGAGGGGACCCCCGATTTTTTAACGTCCTGACTTTC. It encodes CATSRGDPRFFNVLTF.